The source of this T cell receptor beta chain is a study of breast tumors, draining lymph nodes, adjacent tissues. TCRdb re-called the multiplex PCR reads through MiXCR, storing one row per CDR3 protein. The sample contains roughly 16,000 distinct CDR3 sequences, 40% to 60% of which appear only once. This CDR3 has 18 residues. Per germline, CDR1 SGDLS and CDR2 YYNGEE. The ends lost 4 bases at V and 2 bases at J; junction bases unmatched: 12. Sequenced: tumor-adjacent breast tissue. This receptor was taken from a female donor with breast cancer. Some clones in this sample may be carry-over from other donors' samples. The V gene is TRBV9, the J gene TRBJ1-6; TRBD1 matches at 7 bases. Here the CDR3 reads CASSQGIQGETYNSPLHF. DNA of the CDR3: TGTGCCAGCAGCCAAGGGATTCAGGGGGAAACCTATAATTCACCCCTCCACTTT.